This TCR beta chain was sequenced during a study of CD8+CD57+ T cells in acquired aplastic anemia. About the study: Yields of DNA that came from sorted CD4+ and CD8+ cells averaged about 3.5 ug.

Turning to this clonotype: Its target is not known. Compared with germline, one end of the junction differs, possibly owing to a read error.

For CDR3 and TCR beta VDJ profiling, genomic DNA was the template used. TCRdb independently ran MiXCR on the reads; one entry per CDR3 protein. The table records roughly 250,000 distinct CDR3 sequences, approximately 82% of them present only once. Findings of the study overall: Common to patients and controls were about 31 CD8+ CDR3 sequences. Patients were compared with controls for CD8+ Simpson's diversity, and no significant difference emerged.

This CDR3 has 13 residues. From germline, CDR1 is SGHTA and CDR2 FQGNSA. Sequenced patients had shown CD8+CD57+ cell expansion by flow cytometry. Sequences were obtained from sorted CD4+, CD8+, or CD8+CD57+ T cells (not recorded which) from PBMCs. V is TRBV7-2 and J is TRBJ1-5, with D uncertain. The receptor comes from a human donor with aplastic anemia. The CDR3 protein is CASSHAGSPPKHF. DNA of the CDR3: TGCGCCAGCAGCCATGCAGGAAGTCCGCCCAAGCATTTT.